This T cell receptor (beta chain) was obtained from a study of cytomegalovirus exposure and HLA in healthy donors. As regards this clone: Its antigen is currently unknown.

Study-wide points: Fewer N-insertions (relative to the roughly 730-donor mean) were reportedly seen in an Asian-associated ancestry cluster in a later analysis. In a later analysis, the majority of CMV-associated beta chains seemingly showed HLA restriction. There were several of the most significant clusters that appeared linked to common viral pathogens in a later analysis. As a later analysis revealed, the rate of TCR association differed by HLA locus, with DRB1 most and HLA-C fewest.

Primers: 60 Vbeta forward and 13 Jbeta reverse. Libraries were prepared by immunoSEQ multiplex PCR; TCRdb keeps only in-frame clonotypes and omits some of them. The sample holds around 140,000 clones, more than 60% seen once. J gave up 4 bases and V 4 bases, and 5 bases lay outside the gene matches. Per the germline V gene, CDR1 is PRHDT and CDR2 is FYEKMQ (reference sequence). The length of the CDR3 is 15 residues. This chain links TRBV13 with TRBJ2-3, with 10 positions matching TRBD2. The sample taken for sequencing was PBMCs. The sequence was obtained from a man aged 35-49 years in good health and CMV-seropositive. CDR3 amino acids: CASSSPSGRADTQYF. CDR3 nucleotides: TGTGCCAGCAGCTCGCCTAGCGGGAGAGCAGATACGCAGTATTTT.